A selection of T cell receptor beta chains follows, all from one sample in a study of human T cells and chemical hapten exposure. Each CDR3 protein gets one entry after TCRdb re-called the RACE reads with MiXCR. The profile shows around 50,000 distinct CDR3 sequences, 9.3% of them singletons. Sample: whole blood, taken in connection with sensitization to the hapten diphenylcyclopropenone (DPC). The receptors come from a woman aged 45-59 years with alopecia areata. Some clones in this sample may be carry-over from other donors' samples. CDR3s include the opening cysteine and the closing phenylalanine or tryptophan. Fields, in order: clone size, V gene, J gene, D gene, CDR3 protein, CDR3 DNA. D genes are given only for firm matches. Some rows mark clone size as missing; the rest say once, few, many or name a class of expanded clone.

>many|TRBV27|TRBJ2-7|NA
CASAEDRGSYEQYF
TGTGCCAGCGCGGAGGACCGGGGCTCCTACGAGCAGTACTTC
>many|TRBV6-6|TRBJ1-1|TRBD1
CASIPGQGIMNTEAFF
TGTGCCAGCATTCCCGGACAGGGGATTATGAACACTGAAGCTTTCTTT
>many|TRBV20-1|TRBJ2-1|TRBD2
CSAHQAGDTYNEQFF
TGCAGTGCTCACCAAGCGGGAGATACCTACAATGAGCAGTTCTTC
>many|TRBV7-6|TRBJ2-2|NA
CASSPIQPGELFF
TGTGCCAGCAGCCCCATTCAGCCCGGGGAGCTGTTTTTT
>many|TRBV20-1|TRBJ2-7|TRBD2
CSARAPSGIYEQYF
TGCAGTGCCCGAGCCCCTAGCGGGATTTACGAGCAGTACTTC
>NA|TRBV27|TRBJ2-7|TRBD2
CASSLSGRASDEQYF
TGTGCCAGCAGTTTAAGCGGGAGGGCCTCAGACGAGCAGTACTTC
>many|TRBV6-2/TRBV6-3|TRBJ2-1|TRBD2
CASRAGLAGPLYNEQFF
TGTGCCAGCAGAGCTGGACTAGCGGGACCCCTTTATAATGAGCAGTTCTTC
>NA|TRBV20-1|TRBJ2-1|NA
CSAPLGGNEQFF
TGCAGTGCTCCACTTGGGGGCAATGAGCAGTTCTTC
>many|TRBV12-3/TRBV12-4|TRBJ2-7|NA
CASSLRNYYEQYF
TGTGCCAGCAGTTTACGCAATTACTACGAGCAGTACTTC
>many|TRBV29-1|TRBJ2-7|TRBD1
CSATTGNRGSIRYEQYF
TGCAGCGCTACCACTGGGAACAGGGGATCGATTCGGTACGAGCAGTACTTC
>many|TRBV10-3|TRBJ1-5|TRBD1
CAISASGTGGNQPQHF
TGTGCCATCAGTGCGTCCGGGACAGGGGGCAATCAGCCCCAGCATTTT
>many|TRBV19|TRBJ2-7|NA
CASSMTTYEQYF
TGTGCCAGTAGTATGACCACCTACGAGCAGTACTTC